This TCR beta chain was sequenced for a study of cytomegalovirus exposure and HLA in healthy donors. Per the germline V gene, CDR1 is MRHNA and CDR2 is SNTAGT. The CDR3 extends over 13 amino acids. V lost 8 bases to trimming and J lost 1 base, with 10 bases between them. With 60 Vbeta and 13 Jbeta primers, the PCR was carried out. The data were produced by immunoSEQ multiplex PCR, yet TCRdb's version contains in-frame clones alone and is incomplete. The profile shows over 200,000 clones, approximately 87% of them singletons. The sequence came from a human donor in good health. Sequenced material: PBMCs. The V gene is TRBV6-4, the J gene TRBJ2-3, with D maybe TRBD2 (5 bases). The CDR3 region has the DNA TGTGCCAGCGGTATGGAGGGCACAGATACGCAGTATTTT. Its protein product is CASGMEGTDTQYF.